Detailed here is one T cell receptor beta chain. Its antigen is currently unknown. The entry originates in a study of OX40 agonist ivuxolimab in advanced cancers. Libraries were prepared by immunoSEQ multiplex PCR; TCRdb keeps only in-frame clonotypes and omits some of them. The sample carries approximately 82,000 clones, approximately 87% recorded once. This CDR3 is built from 15 residues. Trimming left V 0 bases short and J 3 bases short, with 13 bases between. Germline lookup yields CDR1 SGHRS and CDR2 YFSETQ. Study-wide results and caveats: Averaged across samples, CD8+ T cells carried more expanded clones than CD4+ did.

The rearrangement joins TRBV5-1 to TRBJ2-7; D possibly corresponds to TRBD2 (5 bases). Source: CD4+ or CD8+ T cells sorted from blood, taken in a trial of the OX40 agonist ivuxolimab. The receptor was derived from an adult with an advanced solid tumor such as melanoma, head and neck, liver or kidney cancer. Here the CDR3 DNA reads TGCGCCAGCAGCTTGGCTTCGGAGGCTATCTACGAGCAGTACTTC. This codes for CASSLASEAIYEQYF.